The rows below give T cell receptor beta chains drawn from one sample of a study of beta chain features in type 1 diabetes. Sequenced by immunoSEQ multiplex PCR; TCRdb stores in-frame clones only, minus some. Found here are some 370,000 clones, roughly a tenth of them singletons; the top ten hold roughly 0.6%. The specimen was central memory CD4+ T cells from blood. The source is a man aged 30 to 45 with type 1 diabetes. Each CDR3 is given with its conserved first and last residue. D genes are given only for firm matches. Clone sizes are given selectively: once, few, many, or a class where the clone is expanded.

D,V,J,size,CDR3,DNA
.,TRBV28,TRBJ1-4,many,CAILTPNGGKLFF,TGTGCCATTTTAACCCCAAATGGAGGAAAACTGTTTTTT
.,TRBV25-1,TRBJ2-2,few,CASIDSTRGTGELFF,TGTGCCAGCATAGATTCGACTAGGGGGACCGGGGAGCTGTTTTTT
.,TRBV9,TRBJ2-4,few,CASSPLRGGRDIQYF,TGTGCCAGCAGCCCTTTGAGGGGGGGCAGGGACATTCAGTACTTC
.,TRBV27,TRBJ2-3,few,CASSPSTYPFSTDTQYF,TGTGCCAGCAGTCCATCCACGTACCCTTTTAGCACAGATACGCAGTATTTT
TRBD1,TRBV5-1,TRBJ2-7,.,CASSLAGTGSYEQYF,TGCGCCAGCAGCTTGGCCGGGACAGGCTCCTACGAGCAGTACTTC
TRBD2,TRBV7-9,TRBJ2-5,few,CASMALAGKGPETQYF,TGTGCCAGCATGGCCCTAGCGGGAAAAGGTCCAGAGACCCAGTACTTC
.,TRBV7-8,TRBJ1-1,many,CASSVQGENTEAFF,TGTGCCAGCAGCGTTCAGGGAGAGAACACTGAAGCTTTCTTT
TRBD2,TRBV4-1,TRBJ2-7,few,CASSNLAGSSYEQYF,TGCGCCAGCAGCAATTTAGCGGGATCCTCCTACGAGCAGTACTTC
.,TRBV5-6,TRBJ2-7,few,CASSLQGYEQYF,TGTGCCAGCAGCTTACAGGGCTACGAGCAGTACTTC
TRBD2,TRBV7-9,TRBJ2-2,many,CASRGLAGNTGELFF,TGTGCCAGCAGGGGACTAGCGGGGAACACCGGGGAGCTGTTTTTT
.,TRBV4-1,TRBJ1-2,few,CASSQILGFGYTF,TGCGCCAGCAGCCAAATTCTGGGATTTGGCTACACCTTC
TRBD1,TRBV14,TRBJ2-7,.,CASSQVRGTANSYEQYF,TGTGCCAGCAGCCAAGTAAGGGGGACAGCCAACTCCTACGAGCAGTACTTC
.,TRBV4-1,TRBJ2-7,.,CASSQDSHEQYF,TGCGCCAGCAGCCAAGACTCGCACGAGCAGTACTTC
.,TRBV11-1,TRBJ2-1,.,CASSLARPSSYNEQFF,TGTGCCAGCAGCTTAGCGCGGCCTAGCTCCTACAATGAGCAGTTCTTC
TRBD2,TRBV19,TRBJ2-5,.,CASSRREGRQETQYF,TGTGCCAGTAGTAGGCGGGAGGGCCGCCAAGAGACCCAGTACTTC
TRBD1,TRBV7-8,TRBJ1-2,few,CASSARTGDYYGYTF,TGTGCCAGCAGCGCCCGGACAGGGGACTACTATGGCTACACCTTC
.,TRBV6-6,TRBJ2-1,few,CASSYPGTDEQFF,TGTGCCAGCAGTTACCCAGGGACCGATGAGCAGTTCTTC
.,TRBV28,TRBJ2-7,few,CASSFRLHYEQYF,TGTGCCAGCAGTTTCAGGTTACATTACGAGCAGTACTTC
TRBD2,TRBV19,TRBJ2-1,.,CASSIVGGGGSEFF,TGTGCCAGTAGTATAGTTGGCGGCGGGGGTTCTGAGTTCTTC
.,TRBV5-4,TRBJ2-2,few,CASSLNPSGTTGELFF,TGTGCCAGCAGCTTAAATCCTAGTGGTACCACCGGGGAGCTGTTTTTT
.,TRBV27,TRBJ2-6,few,CASSSRQIPLSGANVLTF,TGTGCCAGCAGTTCTCGACAAATACCCCTCTCTGGGGCCAACGTCCTGACTTTC
.,TRBV7-2,TRBJ2-5,.,CASSPPFRLGETQYF,TGTGCCAGCAGCCCCCCCTTTAGGCTGGGGGAGACCCAGTACTTC
.,TRBV18,TRBJ1-5,many,CASSPYQPQHF,TGTGCCAGCTCGCCGTATCAGCCCCAGCATTTT
.,TRBV30,TRBJ1-4,.,CAWSVVGSEKLFF,TGTGCCTGGAGTGTGGTCGGGAGTGAAAAACTGTTTTTT
.,TRBV5-1,TRBJ2-1,few,CASSSEVGTYNEQFF,TGCGCCAGCAGCTCCGAGGTTGGAACCTACAATGAGCAGTTCTTC
.,TRBV10-3,TRBJ2-1,.,CASRSTGVDEQFF,TGTGCCAGCAGATCAACGGGGGTAGATGAGCAGTTCTTC
.,TRBV7-9,TRBJ2-1,many,CASSLASQVGEQFF,TGTGCCAGCAGCTTAGCGTCTCAGGTGGGCGAGCAGTTCTTC
TRBD1,TRBV6-5,TRBJ2-3,.,CASRRQGATDTQYF,TGTGCCAGCAGGAGACAGGGGGCCACAGATACGCAGTATTTT
.,TRBV7-2,TRBJ2-1,few,CASSRTPGNNEQFF,TGTGCCAGCAGCCGGACGCCAGGGAACAATGAGCAGTTCTTC
.,TRBV7-9,TRBJ2-7,few,CASSFSATLVSYEQYF,TGTGCCAGCAGCTTTTCTGCGACTCTAGTTTCCTACGAGCAGTACTTC
.,TRBV6-6,TRBJ2-7,.,CASTTSPGVYEQYF,TGTGCCAGCACAACGTCTCCCGGGGTTTACGAGCAGTACTTC
TRBD1,TRBV5-1,TRBJ2-7,.,CASSPQGGSFEQYF,TGCGCCAGCAGCCCACAGGGGGGAAGCTTCGAGCAGTACTTC
.,TRBV19,TRBJ2-3,few,CASTPHVSSTDTQYF,TGTGCCAGTACCCCCCATGTATCCAGCACAGATACGCAGTATTTT
.,TRBV7-6,TRBJ1-3,.,CASSLVAGLGAGNTIYF,TGTGCCAGCAGCTTAGTTGCTGGACTCGGAGCTGGAAACACCATATATTTT
TRBD2,TRBV4-1,TRBJ2-1,.,CASSQRGPAPREVSSYNEQFF,TGCGCCAGCAGCCAACGGGGCCCAGCCCCGCGGGAGGTTAGCTCCTACAATGAGCAGTTCTTC
.,TRBV29-1,TRBJ1-6,.,CSVGQLNSPLHF,TGCAGCGTTGGACAGTTAAATTCACCCCTCCACTTT
.,TRBV5-1,TRBJ2-7,.,CASSYSYEQYF,TGCGCCAGCAGCTACTCCTACGAGCAGTACTTC
TRBD1,TRBV19,TRBJ2-1,many,CASGQGAYEQFF,TGTGCCAGTGGACAGGGGGCCTATGAGCAGTTCTTC
.,TRBV4-3,TRBJ2-7,many,CASSSSRGERAKQYF,TGCGCCAGCAGCTCAAGTAGGGGAGAACGCGCGAAGCAGTACTTC
.,TRBV7-9,TRBJ2-3,.,CASSLAHRDTQYF,TGTGCCAGCAGCTTAGCGCATCGAGATACGCAGTATTTT
.,TRBV7-2,TRBJ2-1,.,CASSLGHNNEQFF,TGTGCCAGCAGCTTGGGACATAACAATGAGCAGTTCTTC
TRBD1,TRBV5-6,TRBJ2-5,few,CASSGTGGGQETQYF,TGTGCCAGCAGCGGGACAGGGGGCGGCCAAGAGACCCAGTACTTC
.,TRBV7-9,TRBJ2-2,.,CASKRQAANTGELFF,TGTGCCAGCAAGAGACAGGCAGCGAACACCGGGGAGCTGTTTTTT
TRBD1,TRBV4-3,TRBJ2-7,.,CASSQATGGVFEQYF,TGCGCCAGCAGCCAGGCTACAGGGGGTGTTTTCGAGCAGTACTTC
TRBD2,TRBV9,TRBJ2-3,few,CASSKAGGRRADTQYF,TGTGCCAGCAGCAAGGCGGGGGGGCGGCGGGCAGATACGCAGTATTTT
.,TRBV10-3,TRBJ2-3,few,CAITGNTDTQYF,TGTGCCATCACGGGGAACACAGATACGCAGTATTTT
.,TRBV29-1,TRBJ2-1,.,CSVGGLVGEQFF,TGCAGCGTCGGGGGACTCGTTGGGGAGCAGTTCTTC
.,TRBV5-1,TRBJ1-4,.,CASSFTQAAREKLFF,TGCGCCAGCAGCTTCACACAGGCCGCACGCGAAAAACTGTTTTTT
.,TRBV11-2,TRBJ2-4,few,CASSRRSDGTNIQYF,TGTGCCAGCAGCCGGCGGTCGGACGGGACGAACATTCAGTACTTC
.,TRBV29-1,TRBJ1-1,.,CSGDAVNTEAFF,TGCAGCGGGGACGCCGTTAACACTGAAGCTTTCTTT
.,TRBV19,TRBJ1-1,few,CASSQQWDTEAFF,TGTGCCAGTAGCCAACAGTGGGACACTGAAGCTTTCTTT
TRBD1,TRBV5-1,TRBJ2-7,.,CASSLTGGFSYEQYF,TGCGCCAGCAGCTTGACAGGGGGGTTCTCCTACGAGCAGTACTTC
TRBD2,TRBV5-1,TRBJ2-7,.,CASSITSGGYEQYF,TGCGCCAGCAGCATCACTAGCGGGGGCTACGAGCAGTACTTC
TRBD2,TRBV12-5,TRBJ2-5,few,CASGLTGLAGWETQYF,TGTGCTAGTGGTTTGACGGGACTAGCGGGGTGGGAGACCCAGTACTTC
TRBD2,TRBV9,TRBJ2-7,few,CASSLGSSGSYEQYF,TGTGCCAGCAGCTTAGGGTCTAGCGGATCCTACGAGCAGTACTTC